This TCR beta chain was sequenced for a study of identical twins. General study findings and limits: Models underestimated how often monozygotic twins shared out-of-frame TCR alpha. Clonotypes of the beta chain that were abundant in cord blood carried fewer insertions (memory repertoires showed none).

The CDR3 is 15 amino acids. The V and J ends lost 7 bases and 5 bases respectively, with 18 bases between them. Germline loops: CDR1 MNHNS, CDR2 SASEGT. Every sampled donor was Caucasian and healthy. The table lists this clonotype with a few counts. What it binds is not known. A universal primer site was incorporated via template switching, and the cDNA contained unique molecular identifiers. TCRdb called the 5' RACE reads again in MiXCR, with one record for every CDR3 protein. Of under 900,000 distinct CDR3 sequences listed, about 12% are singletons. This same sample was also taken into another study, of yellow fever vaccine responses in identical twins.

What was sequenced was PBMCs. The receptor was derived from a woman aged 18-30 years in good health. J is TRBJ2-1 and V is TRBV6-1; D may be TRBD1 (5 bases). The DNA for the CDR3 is TGTGCCAGCAACTCAAGAAGTGACAGAAACAATGAGCAGTTCTTC. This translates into CASNSRSDRNNEQFF.